A single sample gave rise to the 17 T cell receptor beta chains below, sequenced in a study of T cells in Graves' hyperthyroidism and ophthalmopathy. It was RNA transcripts that yielded the amplified TCR beta CDR3 regions. TCR CDR3 regions were first amplified by RT-PCR with HTBI primers. TCRdb itself ran the multiplex PCR reads through MiXCR, one entry per CDR3 protein. The data hold approximately 640,000 distinct CDR3 sequences, with roughly 45% observed a single time. Sequencing was done on a sample of peripheral blood or thyroid tissue (not recorded which). The receptors stem from an adult man with Graves' disease, either hyperthyroidism or ophthalmopathy (not recorded which).

The CDR3 region is CANSDLNTEAFF. CDR3 sequence (DNA): TGTGCCAACTCAGACCTGAACACTGAAGCTTTCTTT. This sequence joins TRBV24-1 and TRBJ1-1, with no clear D. The length of the CDR3 is 12 residues. Germline V gene lookup returns CDR1 KGHDR and CDR2 SFDVKD. V was pared by 11 bases and J by 0 bases, with 9 bases between.

J is TRBJ2-5 and V is TRBV10-3; 9 nucleotides line up with TRBD1. The CDR3 contains 14 residues. CDR1 and CDR2 (germline): ENHRY, SYGVKD. V shed 4 bases, J shed 7 bases, and the junction held 7 bases outside the gene matches. CDR3 in DNA: TGTGCCATCAGTGTGGACAGGGGCATGGGGACCCAGTACTTC. Translation gives CAISVDRGMGTQYF.

At least ten counts were recorded for this clonotype. The chain is built from TRBV2 and TRBJ1-2; 7 positions agree with TRBD1. Trimming cost V 7 bases and J 4 bases; bases outside gene matches: 9. Germline CDR1 reads SNHLY; CDR2 reads FYNNEI. This CDR3 spans 14 amino acids. Written as DNA, the CDR3 is TGTGCCAGCACGCATAAGGGGGACAGCTATGGCTACACCTTC. Encoded protein: CASTHKGDSYGYTF.

This chain links TRBV15 with TRBJ2-7, with D unclear. The CDR3 consists of 14 residues. V dropped 3 bases and J dropped 1 base, with 10 bases sitting between them. Germline V gene sequence: CDR1 LNHNV, CDR2 YYDKDF (reference sequence). CDR3 sequence reads: CATSSEGLSYEQYF. The DNA of the CDR3 is TGTGCCACCAGCAGTGAAGGCCTGTCCTACGAGCAGTACTTC.

The CDR3, as DNA: TGCAGCACCTCATCGGGGACATCAGCTAACTATGGCTACACCTTC. It encodes CSTSSGTSANYGYTF. The chain has TRBV29-1 and TRBJ1-2; D perhaps matches TRBD1 (6 bases). The CDR3 totals 15 residues. Between the trimmed V and J ends, which lost 8 bases and 0 bases, there was a span of 19 bases. CDR1 and CDR2 (germline): SQVTM, ANQGSEA.

The DNA for the CDR3 is TGTGCCACCAGCGTTGATGTGAACTACGAGCAGTACTTC. This encodes CATSVDVNYEQYF. J is TRBJ2-7 and V is TRBV24-1; no clear D. Per the germline V gene, CDR1 is KGHDR and CDR2 is SFDVKD. This CDR3 is built from 13 residues. The germline V and J ends were trimmed by 7 bases and 3 bases, with 12 bases remaining between them.

The chain couples TRBV15 to TRBJ1-1; 8 bases match TRBD1. Germline assignment: CDR1 LNHNV and CDR2 YYDKDF (reference sequence). With 7 bases clipped from V and 5 bases from J, the junction kept 6 bases outside the gene matches. The length of the CDR3 is 13 residues. This chain's CDR3 is CATKRDRLTEAFF. In DNA, the CDR3 is TGTGCCACCAAACGGGACAGGTTGACTGAAGCTTTCTTT.

The sample holds a few counts of this clonotype. The rearrangement uses TRBV20-1 and TRBJ2-7; D is unresolved. Trimming took 4 bases from V and 1 from J, leaving 8 bases between them. CDR1 DFQATT and CDR2 SNEGSKA come from the germline V gene (reference sequence). This CDR3 contains 12 residues. In DNA form, the CDR3 reads TGCAGTGCTAATTTGAGATCCTACGAGCAGTACTTC. Amino acid sequence: CSANLRSYEQYF.

This clonotype was picked up many times. The chain carries TRBV20-1 and TRBJ1-6; TRBD1 aligns across 7 bases. This CDR3 is 12 amino acids long. Germline V gives CDR1 DFQATT, CDR2 SNEGSKA (reference sequence). V gave up 3 bases and J gave up 10 bases; unmatched junction bases: 3. CDR3 in amino acids: CSASQQGSPLHF. In DNA, the CDR3 is TGCAGTGCTAGTCAACAGGGGTCACCCCTCCACTTT.

Worth noting for this clonotype: A much larger clone lies a single base off, so this may be a read error. The chain employs TRBV10-3 and TRBJ1-1; the D gene is possibly TRBD1 (5 bases). The germline V gene has CDR1 ENHRY and CDR2 SYGVKD. The CDR3 loop spans 13 amino acids. Trimming removed 7 bases at V and 3 bases at J, with 12 bases between. CDR3 nucleotide sequence: TGTGCCATCATGGACACCCTGGACACTGAAGCTTTCTTT. Its protein is CAIMDTLDTEAFF.

This clonotype was observed at least ten times. The J gene is TRBJ2-7, the V gene TRBV7-6; 10 bases agree with TRBD2. CDR1 is SGHVS and CDR2 is FNYEAQ in the germline V gene. The V and J ends lost 4 bases and 0 bases, in that order; junction bases with no gene match: 3. The CDR3 totals 15 residues. The CDR3 DNA sequence: TGTGCCAGCAGCTCCGGACTAGCGGACTCCTACGAGCAGTACTTC. It codes for CASSSGLADSYEQYF.

The genes are TRBV2 and TRBJ2-5; 10 bases match TRBD2. The CDR3 runs 15 residues. The V segment lost 6 bases and the J segment 3 bases; nucleotides outside the gene matches: 7. Germline CDR1 SNHLY, CDR2 FYNNEI. CDR3 in DNA: TGTGCCAGCAGCTTCCCGGGACTAGCGAAAGAGACCCAGTACTTC. Protein product: CASSFPGLAKETQYF. The whole variable domain, filled in from reference TRBV2 and TRBJ2-5, reads EPEVTQTPSHQVTQMGQEVILRCVPISNHLYFYWYRQILGQKVEFLVSFYNNEISEKSEIFDDQFSVERPDGSNFTLKIRSTKLEDSAMYFCASSFPGLAKETQYFGPGTRLLVL.

The chain uses TRBV6-5 and TRBJ1-1; 9 bases map to TRBD1. This CDR3 contains 17 residues. V shed 4 bases, J shed 1 base, and the junction held 10 bases outside the gene matches. The germline gives CDR1 MNHEY, CDR2 SVGAGI. This CDR3 is CASSSVPGQGTNTEAFF. CDR3 sequence (DNA): TGTGCCAGCAGTTCCGTCCCGGGACAGGGAACGAACACTGAAGCTTTCTTT.

The chain has TRBV20-1 and TRBJ2-7; possibly TRBD2 for D (6 bases). The V gene's germline CDR1 is DFQATT and CDR2 SNEGSKA (reference sequence). This CDR3 is built from 14 residues. V lost 5 bases to trimming and J lost 3 bases, with 17 bases between them. The CDR3 coding sequence is TGCAGTGCTTTGGGACTCGTTCTTGGCTACGAGCAGTACTTC. Amino acid sequence: CSALGLVLGYEQYF.

This clonotype was seen repeatedly, ten times or more. The V gene is TRBV7-8, the J gene TRBJ1-4; perhaps TRBD1 as D (5 bases). Trimming removed 6 bases at V and 8 bases at J, with 19 bases between. CDR1 and CDR2 (germline): SGHVS, FQNEAQ. The CDR3 sequence is 15 residues long. The CDR3 spells CASRLTEGQQEKLFF. In nucleotides, the CDR3 is TGTGCCAGCAGACTCACCGAGGGGCAGCAGGAAAAACTGTTTTTT.

This clonotype has more than one count but fewer than ten. J is TRBJ2-5 and V is TRBV12-3 or TRBV12-4, with a possible D match to TRBD2 (6 bases). This CDR3 is built from 14 residues. The V end was cut by 6 bases, the J end by 5 bases, with 16 bases between. The CDR3 is CASSRLVPGETQYF. In nucleotides, the CDR3 is TGTGCCAGCAGCCGACTAGTGCCGGGTGAGACCCAGTACTTC.

This clonotype was recorded once. The gene calls are TRBV29-1 and TRBJ1-3, with 8 positions matching TRBD1. This CDR3 comprises 18 residues. Germline CDR1 and CDR2: SQVTM and ANQGSEA. The J segment lost 1 base and the V segment lost 8 bases, leaving 19 bases of the junction unmatched. DNA for the CDR3: TGCAGCTTGGGCAGGGGGCGATTCGGTCTGAGGTCTGGAAACACCATATATTTT. It encodes CSLGRGRFGLRSGNTIYF.